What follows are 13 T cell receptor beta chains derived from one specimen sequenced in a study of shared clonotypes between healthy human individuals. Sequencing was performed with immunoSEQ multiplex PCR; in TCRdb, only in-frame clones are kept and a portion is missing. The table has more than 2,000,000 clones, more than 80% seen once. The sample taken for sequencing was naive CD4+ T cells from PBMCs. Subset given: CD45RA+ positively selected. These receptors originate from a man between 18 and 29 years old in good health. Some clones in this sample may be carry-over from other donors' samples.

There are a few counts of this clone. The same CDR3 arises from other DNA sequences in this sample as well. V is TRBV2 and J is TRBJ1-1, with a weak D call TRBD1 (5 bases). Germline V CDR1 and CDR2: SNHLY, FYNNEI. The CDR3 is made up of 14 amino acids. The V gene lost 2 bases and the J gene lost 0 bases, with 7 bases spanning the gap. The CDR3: CASSEQGLNTEAFF. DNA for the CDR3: TGTGCCAGCAGTGAACAGGGACTGAACACTGAAGCTTTCTTT.

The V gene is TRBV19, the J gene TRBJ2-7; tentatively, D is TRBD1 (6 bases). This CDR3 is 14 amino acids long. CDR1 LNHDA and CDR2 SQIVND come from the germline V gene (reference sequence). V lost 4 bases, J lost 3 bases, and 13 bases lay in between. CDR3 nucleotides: TGTGCCAGTAGTAAGTACCGGGACAACTACGAGCAGTACTTC. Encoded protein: CASSKYRDNYEQYF.

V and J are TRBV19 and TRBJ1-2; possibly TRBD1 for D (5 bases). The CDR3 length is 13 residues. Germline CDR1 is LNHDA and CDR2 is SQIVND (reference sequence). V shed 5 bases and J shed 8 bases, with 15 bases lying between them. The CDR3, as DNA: TGTGCCAGTAGTGTGGACGGGGGACCGGGCTACACCTTC. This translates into CASSVDGGPGYTF.

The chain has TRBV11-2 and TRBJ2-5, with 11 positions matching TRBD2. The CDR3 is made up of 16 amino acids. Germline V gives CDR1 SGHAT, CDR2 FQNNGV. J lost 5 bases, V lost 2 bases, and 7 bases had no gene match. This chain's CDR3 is CASSLTRLAGIETQYF. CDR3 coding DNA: TGTGCCAGCAGCTTAACTCGACTAGCGGGGATTGAGACCCAGTACTTC.

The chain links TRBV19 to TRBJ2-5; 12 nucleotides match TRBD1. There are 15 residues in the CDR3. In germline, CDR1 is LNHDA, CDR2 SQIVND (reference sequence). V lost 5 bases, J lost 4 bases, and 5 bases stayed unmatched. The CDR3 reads CASSPGQGAAETQYF. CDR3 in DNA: TGTGCCAGTAGTCCGGGACAGGGGGCCGCAGAGACCCAGTACTTC.

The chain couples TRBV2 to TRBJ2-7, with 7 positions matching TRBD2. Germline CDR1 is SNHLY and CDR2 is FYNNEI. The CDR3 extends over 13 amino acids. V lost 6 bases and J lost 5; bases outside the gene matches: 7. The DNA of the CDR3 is TGTGCCAGCAGCAGTCAAGCGGGAAACGAGCAGTACTTC. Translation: CASSSQAGNEQYF.

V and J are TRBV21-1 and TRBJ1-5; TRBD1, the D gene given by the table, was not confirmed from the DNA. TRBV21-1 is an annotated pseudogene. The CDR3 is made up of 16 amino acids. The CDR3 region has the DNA TGTGCCAGCAGCAAATCTAGCAGGGGGCCAGGTCAGCCCCAGCATTTT. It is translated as CASSKSSRGPGQPQHF.

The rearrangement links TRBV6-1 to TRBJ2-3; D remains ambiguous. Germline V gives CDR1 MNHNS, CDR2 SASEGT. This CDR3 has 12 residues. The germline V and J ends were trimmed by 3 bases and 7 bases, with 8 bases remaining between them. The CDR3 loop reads CASSDGVNTQYF. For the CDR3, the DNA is TGTGCCAGCAGTGATGGGGTAAATACGCAGTATTTT.

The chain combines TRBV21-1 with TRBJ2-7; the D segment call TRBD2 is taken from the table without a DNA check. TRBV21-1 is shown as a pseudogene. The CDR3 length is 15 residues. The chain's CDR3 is CASSKFHPGPGEQYF. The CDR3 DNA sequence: TGTGCCAGCAGCAAATTCCACCCAGGACCGGGGGAGCAGTACTTC.

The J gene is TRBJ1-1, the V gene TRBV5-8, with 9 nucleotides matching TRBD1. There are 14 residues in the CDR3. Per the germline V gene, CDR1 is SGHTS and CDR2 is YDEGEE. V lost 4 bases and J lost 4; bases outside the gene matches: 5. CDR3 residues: CASSPDRGVTEAFF. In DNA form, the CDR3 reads TGTGCCAGCAGCCCAGACAGGGGGGTCACTGAAGCTTTCTTT.

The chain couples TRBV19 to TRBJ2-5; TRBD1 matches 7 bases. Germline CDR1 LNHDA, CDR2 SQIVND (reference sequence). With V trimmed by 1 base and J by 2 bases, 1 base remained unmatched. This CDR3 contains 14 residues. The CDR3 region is CASSIGTGQETQYF. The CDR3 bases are TGTGCCAGTAGTATAGGGACAGGTCAAGAGACCCAGTACTTC.

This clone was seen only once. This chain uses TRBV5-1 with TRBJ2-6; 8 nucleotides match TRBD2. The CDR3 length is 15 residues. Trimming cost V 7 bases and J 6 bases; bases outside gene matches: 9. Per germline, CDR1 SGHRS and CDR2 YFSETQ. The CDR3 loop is CASGRWREEANVLTF. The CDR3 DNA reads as TGCGCCAGCGGCCGGTGGCGGGAGGAGGCCAACGTCCTGACTTTC.

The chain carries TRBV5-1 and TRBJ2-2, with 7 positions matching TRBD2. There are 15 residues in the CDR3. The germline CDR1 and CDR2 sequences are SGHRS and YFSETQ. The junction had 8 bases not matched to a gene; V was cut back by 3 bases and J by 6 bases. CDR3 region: CASSSGLVLAGELFF. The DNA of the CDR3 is TGCGCCAGCAGCTCCGGACTAGTTTTGGCCGGGGAGCTGTTTTTT.